This TCR beta chain was identified during a study of cytomegalovirus exposure and HLA in healthy donors. Study background: The same platform was used for the approximately 110 validation repertoires and the 500 to 700 first-cohort repertoires, a later analysis reported.

Whole-study findings and limits: Per published reports, the classifier diagnosed cytomegalovirus status with high specificity and sensitivity. Altogether, about 160 TCR beta chains were recorded as cytomegalovirus-associated. First-cohort TCR clusters were later found to tend to co-occur in the 120 or so validation repertoires.

On this clone: Its antigen is not known.

The table came from immunoSEQ multiplex PCR; TCRdb's copy has only in-frame clones and leaves some out. This table has 67,000 or so clones, about 94% appearing once. CDR3 length: 15 amino acids. V was trimmed by 5 bases and J by 3 bases, leaving 16 bases between them. Germline values: CDR1 MNHEY, CDR2 SMNVEV (reference sequence). The source material was PBMCs. The TCR was taken from a man aged 18 to 29 in good health and CMV-seropositive. The chain has TRBV27 and TRBJ1-2, with a weak D call TRBD1 (6 bases). CDR3 in amino acids: CASSPAGGGDYGYTF. Here the CDR3 DNA reads TGTGCCAGCAGTCCGGCGGGGGGGGGCGACTATGGCTACACCTTC.